One and the same sample provided the 25 T cell receptor beta chains below, sequenced in a study of T cells in Graves' hyperthyroidism and ophthalmopathy (dated by TCRdb to between 2018 and 2020). The receptor library was made with multiplex PCR. The listed sequencing device is Illumina HiSeq 2000. Amplification of TCR beta CDR3 regions was carried out from RNA transcripts. The TCR CDR3 was subjected to a first round of RT-PCR using the HTBI primer set and the Qiagen OneStep RT-PCR kit. Through fastp at Q25 and MiXCR, TCRdb rebuilt clones from the public reads, retaining in-frame beta chains. Rows are combined by CDR3 protein, so each entry shows the most common genes and DNA. The sample table holds some 400,000 distinct CDR3 sequences, of which roughly 14% were seen once. Around 20% of the sample is held by the ten biggest clonotypes. Material: blood. The receptors stem from a man aged 30 to 45 with Graves' hyperthyroidism that later progressed to Graves' ophthalmopathy.

The rearrangement links TRBV5-1 to TRBJ2-2; D gene unclear. The V end was cut by 0 bases, the J end by 7 bases, with 10 bases between. The CDR3 totals 14 residues. Per the germline V gene, CDR1 is SGHRS and CDR2 is YFSETQ. CDR3 region: CASSLAVGFGELFF. Written as DNA, the CDR3 is TGCGCCAGCAGCTTGGCCGTGGGATTCGGGGAGCTGTTTTTT.

This clonotype was recorded many times. The CDR3 region has the DNA TGTGCCAGCAACCGACCAAGGGGACATAGCACAGATACGCAGTATTTT. Translated, it gives CASNRPRGHSTDTQYF. This chain connects TRBV6-1 to TRBJ2-3; D perhaps matches TRBD1 (6 bases). There are 16 residues in the CDR3. Germline CDR1 is MNHNS and CDR2 is SASEGT. V was cut by 7 bases and J by 0 bases, with 17 bases left in between.

At least ten counts were recorded for this clonotype. The gene calls are TRBV2 and TRBJ2-3, with D unresolved. There are 13 residues in the CDR3. Germline CDR1 is SNHLY and CDR2 is FYNNEI. Between the trimmed V and J ends, which lost 2 bases and 2 bases, there was a span of 5 bases. Here the CDR3 DNA reads TGTGCCAGCAGTGAACGCTTCACAGATACGCAGTATTTT. Protein product: CASSERFTDTQYF.

In regard to this clonotype: A much larger clone is a single base away; this may be a read error. The V gene is TRBV28, the J gene TRBJ2-5, with a tentative D call TRBD1 (7 bases). Germline CDR1 reads MDHEN; CDR2 reads SYDVKM. The CDR3 extends over 14 amino acids. This chain's CDR3 is CTSRPPGGGETQYF. DNA of the CDR3: TGTACCAGCAGACCTCCAGGGGGAGGAGAGACCCAGTACTTC.

This clonotype came up many times. The chain combines TRBV11-2 with TRBJ2-5; 10 positions match TRBD1. Trimming removed 5 bases from V and 0 bases from J; junction bases left unmatched: 3. The CDR3 extends over 15 amino acids. Germline values: CDR1 SGHAT, CDR2 FQNNGV. The CDR3: CASSLTGGNQETQYF. The CDR3 DNA is TGTGCCAGCAGCCTGACAGGGGGCAACCAAGAGACCCAGTACTTC.

This clonotype was found many times. This rearrangement joins TRBV27 to TRBJ2-5; 9 bases agree with TRBD2. V was clipped by 4 bases and J by 4 bases; unmatched bases: 7. CDR1 MNHEY and CDR2 SMNVEV come from the germline V gene (reference sequence). This CDR3 region has 15 residues. CDR3 nucleotide sequence: TGTGCCAGCAGTTCAGGGACTAGCTTTGTAGAGACCCAGTACTTC. Translation gives CASSSGTSFVETQYF.

This clonotype came up many times. V gene TRBV12-3 or TRBV12-4 combines with J gene TRBJ2-5; the D call may be TRBD1 or TRBD2 (6 bases each). CDR3 length equals 12 residues. V shed 4 bases and J shed 4 bases, with 7 bases lying between them. CDR3 amino acids: CASSSGAETQYF. The CDR3 DNA follows: TGTGCCAGCAGTTCGGGGGCAGAGACCCAGTACTTC.

The chain is built from TRBV5-1 and TRBJ2-7; 10 bases align to TRBD1. The germline gives CDR1 SGHRS, CDR2 YFSETQ. This CDR3 has 15 residues. Germline trimming cut 4 bases from V and 2 bases from J; bases unmatched to any gene: 6. The DNA of the CDR3 is TGCGCCAGCAGCGTCGGGACAGGGGATCCCTACGAGCAGTACTTC. Its translation is CASSVGTGDPYEQYF.

This clonotype came up many times. The chain couples TRBV5-1 to TRBJ1-1; D not resolved. This CDR3 region has 14 residues. The V end lost 6 bases, the J end lost 1 base, and 13 bases lay between the germline ends. Germline V gene lookup returns CDR1 SGHRS and CDR2 YFSETQ. The CDR3 spells CASIPGGPNTEAFF. In DNA, the CDR3 is TGCGCCAGCATTCCGGGAGGGCCGAACACTGAAGCTTTCTTT.

This clonotype was seen a few times. The chain combines TRBV9 with TRBJ1-6, with 7 bases identical to TRBD1. This CDR3 contains 15 residues. Germline lookup yields CDR1 SGDLS and CDR2 YYNGEE. The J segment lost 7 bases and the V segment lost 3 bases, leaving 7 bases of the junction unmatched. The CDR3 bases are TGTGCCAGCAGCGCAACAGGGGCGGGAAATTCACCCCTCCACTTT. Translating gives CASSATGAGNSPLHF. Full variable domain (outside the CDR3, taken from reference TRBV9 and TRBJ1-6): DSGVTQTPKHLITATGQRVTLRCSPRSGDLSVYWYQQSLDQGLQFLIQYYNGEERAKGNILERFSAQQFPDLHSELNLSSLELGDSALYFCASSATGAGNSPLHFGNGTRLTVT.

This sequence joins TRBV29-1 and TRBJ1-1; TRBD1 agrees at 7 bases. CDR1 and CDR2 (germline): SQVTM, ANQGSEA. The trim removed 6 bases at V and 0 bases at J, leaving 7 bases unmatched. The length of the CDR3 is 14 residues. The CDR3 here is CSVARDSMNTEAFF. CDR3 DNA sequence: TGCAGCGTCGCCCGGGACAGTATGAACACTGAAGCTTTCTTT.

This clonotype was counted at least ten times. V gene TRBV11-2 combines with J gene TRBJ1-2; D unclear. The germline V gene encodes CDR1 SGHAT and CDR2 FQNNGV. With 5 bases removed from V and 6 bases from J, the gap between germline ends came to 16 bases. The CDR3 loop spans 14 amino acids. In DNA form, the CDR3 reads TGTGCCAGCAGCCTATCACCGCAGCAGCATGGCTACACCTTC. Its translation is CASSLSPQQHGYTF.

A remark on this clonotype: Since a much larger clone is just one base distant, this may be a read error. Since the CDR3 does not end with the conserved phenylalanine or tryptophan, this likely comes from a read error. This sequence joins TRBV28 and TRBJ2-1, with TRBD2 matching over 11 bases. From germline, CDR1 is MDHEN and CDR2 SYDVKM. The V gene end was trimmed by 5 bases and the J gene end by 4 bases; junction bases not matched to a gene: 4. The CDR3 runs to 15 residues. The CDR3, as DNA: TGTGCCAGCAGTCATAGCGGGGGGGCATACAATGAGCAGTTCCTC. Amino acid sequence: CASSHSGGAYNEQFL.

This clonotype was counted only a few times. The J gene is TRBJ1-5, the V gene TRBV9; D not resolved. Trimming removed 0 bases at V and 3 bases at J, with 7 bases between. The germline V gene encodes CDR1 SGDLS and CDR2 YYNGEE. This CDR3 is built from 14 residues. The chain's CDR3 is CASSVGGNNQPQHF. The CDR3, as DNA: TGTGCCAGCAGCGTAGGAGGGAACAATCAGCCCCAGCATTTT.

The J gene is TRBJ2-7, the V gene TRBV4-1, with TRBD1 matching over 11 bases. CDR1 MGHRA and CDR2 YSYEKL come from the germline V gene. J gave up 6 bases and V 3 bases, and 10 bases lay outside the gene matches. There are 16 residues in the CDR3. The CDR3 DNA reads TGCGCCAGCAGCCAGCGGCTGGACAGGGGGCGCTCCGAGCAGTACTTC. Encoded protein: CASSQRLDRGRSEQYF.

The table lists this clonotype with many counts. The chain recombines TRBV2 with TRBJ1-5; D gene uncertain. From germline, CDR1 is SNHLY and CDR2 FYNNEI. CDR3 size: 12 residues. The germline V and J ends were trimmed by 8 bases and 0 bases, with 5 bases remaining between them. CDR3: CASAPSNQPQHF. The DNA of the CDR3 is TGTGCCAGCGCCCCTAGCAATCAGCCCCAGCATTTT.

In the case of this clonotype: At one end the junction does not follow the germline gene, possibly because of a read error. The V call is TRBV2, the J call TRBJ2-3, with a possible D match to TRBD1 (6 bases). Germline loops: CDR1 SNHLY, CDR2 FYNNEI. This CDR3 region has 15 residues. The CDR3 reads CASRPGTLRGDTRYF. DNA of the CDR3: TGTGCCAGCCGACCCGGGACACTGAGGGGAGATACGCGGTATTTT.

This clonotype was detected only a few times. The chain combines TRBV6-1 with TRBJ2-5, with 9 bases matching TRBD2. The CDR3 consists of 15 residues. Germline V CDR1 and CDR2: MNHNS, SASEGT. V gave up 4 bases and J gave up 0 bases; unmatched junction bases: 3. The CDR3 coding sequence is TGTGCCAGCAGTGCCACTAGCGGGCACCAAGAGACCCAGTACTTC. As protein: CASSATSGHQETQYF.

This clonotype was detected ten times or more. The chain carries TRBV7-2 and TRBJ2-3, with 8 bases that match TRBD1. Losses at the gene ends were 3 bases for V and 4 bases for J; bases not matched to a gene: 6. This CDR3 has 15 residues. Germline CDR1 SGHTA, CDR2 FQGNSA. In DNA, the CDR3 is TGTGCCAGCAGCTTCAGGGGGCCCTCCCCAGATACGCAGTATTTT. Translation: CASSFRGPSPDTQYF.

This clonotype showed up just a few times. CDR3 nucleotides: TGTGCCAGCAGCCAGGGTAAGGGTGGGAATTCACCCCTCCACTTT. Its translation: CASSQGKGGNSPLHF. The chain has TRBV3-1 and TRBJ1-6; the D is unclear. The CDR3 has 15 amino acids. V lost 3 bases and J lost 7, with 13 bases in between. Germline CDR1 is LGHDT and CDR2 is YNNKEL (reference sequence).

The chain combines TRBV5-5 with TRBJ1-6; TRBD1 matches 10 bases. The CDR3 runs to 15 residues. The trim removed 4 bases at V and 8 bases at J, leaving 6 bases unmatched. Germline lookup yields CDR1 SGHKS and CDR2 YYEKEE (reference sequence). The chain's CDR3 is CASSPSGTGDSPLHF. CDR3 nucleotides: TGTGCCAGCAGCCCATCCGGGACAGGGGATTCACCCCTCCACTTT.

This clonotype was seen only a few times. The V and J genes are TRBV5-1 and TRBJ2-1, with 11 bases fitting TRBD2. Per germline, CDR1 SGHRS and CDR2 YFSETQ. V trimming: 4 bases; J trimming: 7 bases; junction bases outside the gene matches: 19. CDR3 length: 19 residues. CDR3 in amino acids: CASSLEGTSGGRPLNEQFF. DNA of the CDR3: TGCGCCAGCAGCCTGGAAGGGACTAGCGGAGGTCGCCCTCTTAATGAGCAGTTCTTC.

This clonotype was observed at least ten times. The chain recombines TRBV6-5 with TRBJ1-2; TRBD1 is a possible D gene (6 bases). The CDR3 runs to 13 residues. The V and J ends lost 2 bases and 6 bases respectively, with 10 bases between them. The germline gives CDR1 MNHEY, CDR2 SVGAGI. This CDR3 is CASSYVAGDGYTF. The CDR3 DNA reads TGTGCCAGCAGTTACGTGGCAGGGGATGGCTACACCTTC.

This chain joins TRBV4-1 and TRBJ2-5; maybe TRBD2 (5 bases). Germline V gene lookup returns CDR1 MGHRA and CDR2 YSYEKL. The CDR3 has 15 amino acids. V was cut by 4 bases and J by 9 bases, with 21 bases left in between. The CDR3 nucleotides are TGCGCCAGCAGCCCCTATTGGGAGTACAGTTTGGCCCAGTACTTC. Protein: CASSPYWEYSLAQYF.

The chain employs TRBV4-1 and TRBJ2-3; D is possibly TRBD1 (7 bases). The ends were cut back, 4 bases at V and 0 bases at J, with 14 bases in the middle. The CDR3 has 16 residues. From germline, CDR1 is MGHRA and CDR2 YSYEKL. CDR3 bases: TGCGCCAGCAGCCGGGGGGCGGGACAGAGCACAGATACGCAGTATTTT. This codes for CASSRGAGQSTDTQYF.